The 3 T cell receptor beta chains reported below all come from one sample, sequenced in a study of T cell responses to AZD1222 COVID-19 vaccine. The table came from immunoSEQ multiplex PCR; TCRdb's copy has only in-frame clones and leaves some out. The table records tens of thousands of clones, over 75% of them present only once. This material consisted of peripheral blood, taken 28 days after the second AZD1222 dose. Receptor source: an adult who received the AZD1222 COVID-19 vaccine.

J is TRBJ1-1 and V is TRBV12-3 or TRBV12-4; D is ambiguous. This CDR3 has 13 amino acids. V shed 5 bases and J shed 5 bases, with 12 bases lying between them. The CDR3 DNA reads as TGTGCCAGCAGTCCTAGAGTCAGTACTGAAGCTTTCTTT. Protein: CASSPRVSTEAFF.

CDR3 sequence reads: CASSLRRDYEQYF. CDR3 DNA: TGTGCCAGCAGCTTACGACGGGATTACGAGCAGTACTTC. The rearrangement joins TRBV7-8 to TRBJ2-7, with D possibly matching TRBD2 (5 bases). V lost 2 bases, J lost 4 bases, and 9 bases lay in between. Germline V gene sequence: CDR1 SGHVS, CDR2 FQNEAQ. This CDR3 is 13 amino acids long.

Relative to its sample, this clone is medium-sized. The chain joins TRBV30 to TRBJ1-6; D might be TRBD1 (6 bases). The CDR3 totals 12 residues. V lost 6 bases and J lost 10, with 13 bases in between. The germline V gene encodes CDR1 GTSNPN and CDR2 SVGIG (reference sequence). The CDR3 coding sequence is TGTGCCTGCAGGGGTGAGGAATCACCCCTCCACTTT. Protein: CACRGEESPLHF.